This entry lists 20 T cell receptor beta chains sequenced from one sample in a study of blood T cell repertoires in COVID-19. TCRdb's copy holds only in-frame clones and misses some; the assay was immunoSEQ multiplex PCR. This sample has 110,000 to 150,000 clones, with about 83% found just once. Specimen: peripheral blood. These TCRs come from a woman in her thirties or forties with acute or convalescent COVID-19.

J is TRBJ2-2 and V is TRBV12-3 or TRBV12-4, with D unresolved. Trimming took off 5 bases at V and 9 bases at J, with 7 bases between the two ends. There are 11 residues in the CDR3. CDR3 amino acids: CASSTSRELFF. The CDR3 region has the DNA TGTGCCAGCAGTACTTCCCGGGAGCTGTTTTTT.

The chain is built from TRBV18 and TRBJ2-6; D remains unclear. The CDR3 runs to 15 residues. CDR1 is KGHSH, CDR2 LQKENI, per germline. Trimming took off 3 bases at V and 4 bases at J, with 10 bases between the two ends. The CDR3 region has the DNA TGTGCCAGCTCACCCCTTGGAGAGGGGGCCAACGTCCTGACTTTC. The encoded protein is CASSPLGEGANVLTF. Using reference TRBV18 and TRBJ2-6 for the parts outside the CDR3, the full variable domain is NAGVMQNPRHLVRRRGQEARLRCSPMKGHSHVYWYRQLPEEGLKFMVYLQKENIIDESGMPKERFSAEFPKEGPSILRIQQVVRGDSAAYFCASSPLGEGANVLTFGAGSRLTVL.

CDR3 protein: CAWSALWGYTF. In DNA, the CDR3 is TGTGCCTGGAGTGCCCTATGGGGCTACACCTTC. J is TRBJ1-2 and V is TRBV30; D is undetermined. This CDR3 is built from 11 residues. V shed 1 base and J shed 8 bases, with 8 bases lying between them. Germline CDR1 and CDR2: GTSNPN and SVGIG (reference sequence).

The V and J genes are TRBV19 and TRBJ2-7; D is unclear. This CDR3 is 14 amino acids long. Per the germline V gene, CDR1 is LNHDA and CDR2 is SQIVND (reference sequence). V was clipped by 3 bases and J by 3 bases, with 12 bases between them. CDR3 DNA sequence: TGTGCCAGTAGTATCTCCCCGGCAGGCTACGAGCAGTACTTC. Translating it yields CASSISPAGYEQYF. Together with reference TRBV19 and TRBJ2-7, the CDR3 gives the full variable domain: DGGITQSPKYLFRKEGQNVTLSCEQNLNHDAMYWYRQDPGQGLRLIYYSQIVNDFQKGDIAEGYSVSREKKESFPLTVTSAQKNPTAFYLCASSISPAGYEQYFGPGTRLTVT.

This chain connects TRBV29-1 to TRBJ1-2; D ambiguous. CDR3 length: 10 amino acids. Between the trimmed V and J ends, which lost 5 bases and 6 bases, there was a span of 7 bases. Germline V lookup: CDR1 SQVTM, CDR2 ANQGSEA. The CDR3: CSVLSDGYTF. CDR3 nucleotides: TGCAGCGTTCTGTCCGATGGCTACACCTTC.

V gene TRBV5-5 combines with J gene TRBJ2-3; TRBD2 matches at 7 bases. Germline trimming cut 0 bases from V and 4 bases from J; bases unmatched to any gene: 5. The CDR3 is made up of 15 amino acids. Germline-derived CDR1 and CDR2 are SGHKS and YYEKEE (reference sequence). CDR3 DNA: TGTGCCAGCAGCTTGGGCGGGAGTGACGCAGATACGCAGTATTTT. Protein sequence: CASSLGGSDADTQYF.

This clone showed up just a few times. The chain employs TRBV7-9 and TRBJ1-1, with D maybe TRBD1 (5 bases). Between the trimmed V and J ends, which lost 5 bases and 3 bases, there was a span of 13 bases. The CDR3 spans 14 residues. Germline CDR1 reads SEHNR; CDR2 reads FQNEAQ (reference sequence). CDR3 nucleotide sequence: TGTGCCAGCAGCCCGACTGACAGTCACACTGAAGCTTTCTTT. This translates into CASSPTDSHTEAFF.

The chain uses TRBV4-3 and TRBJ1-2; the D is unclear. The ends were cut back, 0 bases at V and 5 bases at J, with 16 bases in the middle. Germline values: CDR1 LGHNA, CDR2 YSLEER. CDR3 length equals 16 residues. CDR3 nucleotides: TGCGCCAGCAGCCAAGAGATGTTGGCCCGGGGTTATGGCTACACCTTC. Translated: CASSQEMLARGYGYTF.

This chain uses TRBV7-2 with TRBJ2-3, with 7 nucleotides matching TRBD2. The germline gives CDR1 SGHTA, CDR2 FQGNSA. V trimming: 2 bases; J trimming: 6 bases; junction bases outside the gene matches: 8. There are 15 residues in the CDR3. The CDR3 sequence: CASSLKAGVRDTQYF. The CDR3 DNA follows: TGTGCCAGCAGCTTAAAGGCGGGAGTTCGCGATACGCAGTATTTT.

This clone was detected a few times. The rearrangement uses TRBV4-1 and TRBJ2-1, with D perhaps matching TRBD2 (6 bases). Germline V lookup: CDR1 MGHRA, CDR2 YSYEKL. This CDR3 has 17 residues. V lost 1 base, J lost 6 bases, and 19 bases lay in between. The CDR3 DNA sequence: TGCGCCAGCAGCCAAGGGCTGAGTAGCGGTTGGTCCAATGAGCAGTTCTTC. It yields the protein CASSQGLSSGWSNEQFF.

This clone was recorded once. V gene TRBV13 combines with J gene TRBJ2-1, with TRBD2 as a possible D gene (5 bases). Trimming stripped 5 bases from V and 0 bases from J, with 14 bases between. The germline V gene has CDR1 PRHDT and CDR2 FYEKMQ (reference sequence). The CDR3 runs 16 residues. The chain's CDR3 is CASSTSRAASYNEQFF. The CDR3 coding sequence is TGTGCCAGCAGCACCTCCAGAGCGGCCTCCTACAATGAGCAGTTCTTC. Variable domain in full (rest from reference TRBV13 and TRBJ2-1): AAGVIQSPRHLIKEKRETATLKCYPIPRHDTVYWYQQGPGQDPQFLISFYEKMQSDKGSIPDRFSAQQFSDYHSELNMSSLELGDSALYFCASSTSRAASYNEQFFGPGTRLTVL.

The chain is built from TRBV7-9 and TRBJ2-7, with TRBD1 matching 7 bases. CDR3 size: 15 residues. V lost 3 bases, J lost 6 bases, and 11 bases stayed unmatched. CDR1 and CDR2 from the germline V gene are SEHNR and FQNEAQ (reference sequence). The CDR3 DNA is TGTGCCAGCAGCTTGGTAACAGGGGTGGGGGTCGAGCAGTACTTC. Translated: CASSLVTGVGVEQYF.

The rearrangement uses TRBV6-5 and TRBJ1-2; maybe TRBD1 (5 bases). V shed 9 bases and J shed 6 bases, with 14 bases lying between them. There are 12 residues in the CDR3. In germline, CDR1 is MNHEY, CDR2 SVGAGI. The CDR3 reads CASSQNRNGYTF. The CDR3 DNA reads TGTGCCAGTAGTCAGAACAGGAATGGCTACACCTTC.

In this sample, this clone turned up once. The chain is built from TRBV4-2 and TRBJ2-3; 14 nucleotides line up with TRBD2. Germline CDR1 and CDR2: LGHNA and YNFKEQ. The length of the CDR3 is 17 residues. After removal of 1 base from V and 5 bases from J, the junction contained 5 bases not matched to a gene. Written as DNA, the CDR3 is TGTGCCAGCAGCCAAGTGGGACTAGCGGGAGAGGGAGATACGCAGTATTTT. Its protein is CASSQVGLAGEGDTQYF.

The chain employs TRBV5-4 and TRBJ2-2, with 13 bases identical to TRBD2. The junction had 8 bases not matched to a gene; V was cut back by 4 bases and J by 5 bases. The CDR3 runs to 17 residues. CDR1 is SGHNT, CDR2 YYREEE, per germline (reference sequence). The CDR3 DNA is TGTGCCAGCAGCCCCAACCTGGGACTAGCGGGAACCGGGGAGCTGTTTTTT. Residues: CASSPNLGLAGTGELFF.

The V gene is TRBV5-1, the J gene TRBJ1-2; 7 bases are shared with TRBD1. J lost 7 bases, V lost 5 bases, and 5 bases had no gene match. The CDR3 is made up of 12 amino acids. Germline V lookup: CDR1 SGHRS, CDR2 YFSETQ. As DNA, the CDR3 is TGCGCCAGCAGTTGGGACAGCGTTGGCTACACCTTC. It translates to CASSWDSVGYTF. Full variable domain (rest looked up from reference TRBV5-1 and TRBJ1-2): KAGVTQTPRYLIKTRGQQVTLSCSPISGHRSVSWYQQTPGQGLQFLFEYFSETQRNKGNFPGRFSGRQFSNSRSEMNVSTLELGDSALYLCASSWDSVGYTFGSGTRLTVV.

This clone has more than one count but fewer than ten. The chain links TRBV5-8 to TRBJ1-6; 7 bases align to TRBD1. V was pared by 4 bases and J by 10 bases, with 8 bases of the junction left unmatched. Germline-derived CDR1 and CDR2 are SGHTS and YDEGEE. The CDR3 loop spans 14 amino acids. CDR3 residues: CASSADRIRSPLHF. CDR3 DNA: TGTGCCAGCAGCGCGGACAGGATTAGGTCACCCCTCCACTTT.

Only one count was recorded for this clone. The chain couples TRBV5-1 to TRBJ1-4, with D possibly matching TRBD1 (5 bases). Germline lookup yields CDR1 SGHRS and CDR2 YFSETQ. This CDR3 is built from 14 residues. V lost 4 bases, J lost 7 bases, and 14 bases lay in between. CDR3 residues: CASSLRVNGEKLFF. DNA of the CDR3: TGCGCCAGCAGCCTCAGGGTTAATGGTGAAAAACTGTTTTTT.

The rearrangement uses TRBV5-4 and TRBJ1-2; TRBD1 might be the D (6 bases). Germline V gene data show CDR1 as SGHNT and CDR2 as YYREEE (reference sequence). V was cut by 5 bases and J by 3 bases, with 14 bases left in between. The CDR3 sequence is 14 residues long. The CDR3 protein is CASRERGGDYGYTF. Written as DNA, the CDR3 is TGTGCCAGCAGGGAGAGGGGGGGGGACTATGGCTACACCTTC.

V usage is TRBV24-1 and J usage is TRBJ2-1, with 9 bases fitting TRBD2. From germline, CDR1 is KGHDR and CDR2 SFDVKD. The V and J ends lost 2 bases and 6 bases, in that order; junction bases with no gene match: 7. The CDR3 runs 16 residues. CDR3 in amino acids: CATSDYGRGGPNEQFF. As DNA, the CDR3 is TGTGCCACCAGTGATTACGGGCGGGGGGGCCCCAATGAGCAGTTCTTC.